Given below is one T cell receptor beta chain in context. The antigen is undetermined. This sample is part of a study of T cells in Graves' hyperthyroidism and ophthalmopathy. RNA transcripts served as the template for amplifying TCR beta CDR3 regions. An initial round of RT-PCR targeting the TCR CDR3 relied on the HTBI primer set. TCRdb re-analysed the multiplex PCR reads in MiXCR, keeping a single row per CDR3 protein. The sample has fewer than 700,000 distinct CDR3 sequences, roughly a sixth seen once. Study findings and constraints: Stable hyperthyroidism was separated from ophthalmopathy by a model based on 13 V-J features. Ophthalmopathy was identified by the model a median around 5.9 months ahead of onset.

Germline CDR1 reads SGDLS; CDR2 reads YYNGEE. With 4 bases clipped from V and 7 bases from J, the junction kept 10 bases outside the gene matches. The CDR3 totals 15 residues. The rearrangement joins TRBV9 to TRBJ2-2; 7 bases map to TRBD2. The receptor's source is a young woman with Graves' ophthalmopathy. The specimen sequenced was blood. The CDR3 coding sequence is TGTGCCAGCAGCAACCGGGACTACTTAATCGGGGAGCTGTTTTTT. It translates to CASSNRDYLIGELFF.